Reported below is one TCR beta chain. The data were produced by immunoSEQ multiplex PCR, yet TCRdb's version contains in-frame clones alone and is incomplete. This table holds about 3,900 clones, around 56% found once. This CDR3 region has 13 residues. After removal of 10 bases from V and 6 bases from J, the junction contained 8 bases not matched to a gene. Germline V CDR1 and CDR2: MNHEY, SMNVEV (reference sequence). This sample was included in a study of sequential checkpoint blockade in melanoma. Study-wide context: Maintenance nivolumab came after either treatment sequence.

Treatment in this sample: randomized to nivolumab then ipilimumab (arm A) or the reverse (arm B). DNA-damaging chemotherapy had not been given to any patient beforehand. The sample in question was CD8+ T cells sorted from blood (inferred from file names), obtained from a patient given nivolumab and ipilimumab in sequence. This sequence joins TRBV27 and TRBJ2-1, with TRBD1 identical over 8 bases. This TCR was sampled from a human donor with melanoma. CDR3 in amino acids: CATIWTGTNEQFF. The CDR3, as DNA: TGTGCCACCATCTGGACAGGGACCAATGAGCAGTTCTTC.